This TCR beta chain was documented in a study of blood T cell repertoires in COVID-19. The wider study: Samples came from the United States, Italy and Spain, spanning acute and convalescent COVID-19.

Participants had their cohort set by participant-reported clinical history. The method was immunoSEQ multiplex PCR; TCRdb's version includes in-frame clones alone and lacks a portion of them. The sample includes 220,000 or so clones, roughly 89% of them seen just once. The CDR3 has 18 amino acids. V gave up 4 bases and J gave up 2 bases; unmatched junction bases: 8. Germline V gene lookup returns CDR1 KGHDR and CDR2 SFDVKD. Material: PBMCs or T cells enriched from blood (not recorded which). The clonotype comes from a man aged 25-45 years who had been exposed to COVID-19. The chain uses TRBV24-1 and TRBJ2-3; 13 nucleotides align to TRBD2. CDR3 amino acids: CATSDTGTSGVHTDTQYF. For the CDR3, the DNA is TGTGCCACCAGTGACACCGGGACTAGCGGGGTTCACACAGATACGCAGTATTTT.